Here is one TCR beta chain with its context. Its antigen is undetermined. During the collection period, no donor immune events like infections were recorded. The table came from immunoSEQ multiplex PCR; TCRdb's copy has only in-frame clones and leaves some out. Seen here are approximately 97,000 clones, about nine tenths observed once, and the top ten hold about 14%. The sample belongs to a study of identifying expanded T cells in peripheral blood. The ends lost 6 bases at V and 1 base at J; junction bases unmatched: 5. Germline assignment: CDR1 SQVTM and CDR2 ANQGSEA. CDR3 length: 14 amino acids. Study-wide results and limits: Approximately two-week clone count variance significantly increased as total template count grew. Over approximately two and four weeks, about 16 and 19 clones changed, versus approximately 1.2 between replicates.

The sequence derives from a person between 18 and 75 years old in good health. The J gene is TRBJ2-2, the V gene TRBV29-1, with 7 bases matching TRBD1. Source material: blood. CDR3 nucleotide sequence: TGCAGCGTCTCGGGACAGATGAACACCGGGGAGCTGTTTTTT. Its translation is CSVSGQMNTGELFF.